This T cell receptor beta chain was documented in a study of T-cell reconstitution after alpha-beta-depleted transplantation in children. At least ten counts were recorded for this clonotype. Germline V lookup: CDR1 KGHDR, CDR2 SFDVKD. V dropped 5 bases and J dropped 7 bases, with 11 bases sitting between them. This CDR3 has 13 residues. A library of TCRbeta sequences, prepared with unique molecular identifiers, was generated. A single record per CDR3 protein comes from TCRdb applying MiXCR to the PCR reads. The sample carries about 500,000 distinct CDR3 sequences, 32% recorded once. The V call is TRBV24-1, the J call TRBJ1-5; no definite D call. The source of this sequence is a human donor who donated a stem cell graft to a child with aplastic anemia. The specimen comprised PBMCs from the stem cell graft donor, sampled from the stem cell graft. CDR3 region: CATSGAGEQPQHF. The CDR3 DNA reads TGTGCCACCAGTGGAGCAGGTGAGCAGCCCCAGCATTTT.